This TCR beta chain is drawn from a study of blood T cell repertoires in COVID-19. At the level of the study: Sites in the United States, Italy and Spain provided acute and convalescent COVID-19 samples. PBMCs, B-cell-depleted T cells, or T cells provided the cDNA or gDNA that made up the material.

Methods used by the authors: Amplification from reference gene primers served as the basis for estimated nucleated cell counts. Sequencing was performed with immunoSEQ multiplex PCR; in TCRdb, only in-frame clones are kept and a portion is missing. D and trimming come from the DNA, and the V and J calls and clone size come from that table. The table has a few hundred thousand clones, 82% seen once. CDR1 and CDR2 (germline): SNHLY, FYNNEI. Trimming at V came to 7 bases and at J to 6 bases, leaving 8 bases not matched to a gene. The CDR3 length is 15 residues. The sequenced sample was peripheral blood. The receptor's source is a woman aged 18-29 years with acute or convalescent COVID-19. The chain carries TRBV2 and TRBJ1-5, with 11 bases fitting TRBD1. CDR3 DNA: TGTGCCAGCACCAGCCCGGGACAGGGGGTTCAGCCCCAGCATTTT. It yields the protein CASTSPGQGVQPQHF.